The clone carrying this T cell receptor beta chain was seen only a few times. No antigen is known for it. This CDR3 spans 13 amino acids. V lost 6 bases and J lost 1; bases outside the gene matches: 5. Germline CDR1 and CDR2: SQVTM and ANQGSEA. This record belongs to a study of early T cells in non-severe SARS-CoV-2 infection. Study conclusions and caveats: VDJdb-based matching was biased toward anti-spike CD8 responses and missed private and CD4 specificities.

TCRdb used MiXCR to reprocess the 5' RACE reads, holding one entry per CDR3 protein. The sample records approximately 70,000 distinct CDR3 sequences, around 13% being singletons. The source is an adult who was a healthcare worker with PCR-confirmed SARS-CoV-2 infection or an uninfected control (not recorded which). The sample was whole blood. The chain couples TRBV29-1 to TRBJ2-7, with TRBD2 matching 8 bases. CDR3 residues: CSVRLARSYEQYF. The CDR3 DNA reads as TGCAGCGTCCGACTAGCGCGATCCTACGAGCAGTACTTC.